This TCR beta chain was identified during a study of blood T cell repertoires in COVID-19. Study-wide background: There were acute and convalescent COVID-19 samples, and they came from the United States, Italy and Spain. T cells, B-cell-depleted T cells, or PBMCs supplied cDNA or gDNA.

Per germline, CDR1 KGHSH and CDR2 LQKENI. The CDR3 has 13 amino acids. V gave up 8 bases and J gave up 6 bases, with 17 bases separating them. Per the original data handling: Researchers report that nucleated cell counts were estimated from reference gene primer amplification. Profiled with immunoSEQ multiplex PCR; TCRdb holds only in-frame clones, not every one. D and trimming were read from the DNA, whereas the V and J calls and clone size are those reported in that table. The sample lists approximately 150,000 clones, about 88% occurring once. The chain has TRBV18 and TRBJ2-7; the D gene is possibly TRBD1 (5 bases). The sequence was collected from a man between 35 and 55 years old with acute or convalescent COVID-19. The sequencing input was peripheral blood. CDR3 loop: CASQDKGAGEQYF. CDR3 sequence (DNA): TGTGCCAGCCAAGACAAAGGGGCTGGCGAGCAGTACTTC.